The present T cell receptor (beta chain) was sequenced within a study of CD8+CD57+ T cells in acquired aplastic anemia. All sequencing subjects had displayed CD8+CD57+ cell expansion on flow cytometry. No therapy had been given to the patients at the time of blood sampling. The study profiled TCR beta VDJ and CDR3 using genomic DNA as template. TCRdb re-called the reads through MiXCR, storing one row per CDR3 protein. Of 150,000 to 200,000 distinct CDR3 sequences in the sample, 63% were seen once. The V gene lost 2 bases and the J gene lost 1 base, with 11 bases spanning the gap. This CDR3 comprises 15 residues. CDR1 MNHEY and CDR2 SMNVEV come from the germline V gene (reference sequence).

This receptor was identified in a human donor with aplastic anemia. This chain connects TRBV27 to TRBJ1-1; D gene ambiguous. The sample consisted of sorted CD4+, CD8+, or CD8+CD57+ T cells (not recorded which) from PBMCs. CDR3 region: CASSLKGSPNTEAFF. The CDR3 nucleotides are TGTGCCAGCAGTTTAAAGGGCAGCCCGAACACTGAAGCTTTCTTT.